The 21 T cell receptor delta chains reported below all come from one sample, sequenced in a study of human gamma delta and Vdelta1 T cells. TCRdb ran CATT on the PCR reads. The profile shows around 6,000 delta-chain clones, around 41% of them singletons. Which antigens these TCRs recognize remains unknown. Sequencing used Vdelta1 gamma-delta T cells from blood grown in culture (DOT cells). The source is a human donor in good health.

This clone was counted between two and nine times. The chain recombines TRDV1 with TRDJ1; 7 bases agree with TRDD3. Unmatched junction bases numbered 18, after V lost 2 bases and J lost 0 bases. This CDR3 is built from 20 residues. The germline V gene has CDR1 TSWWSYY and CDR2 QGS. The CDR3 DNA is TGTGCTCTTGGGGAAAGCCCCCTTGTACTGGGGATAGCTTACACCGATAAACTCATCTTT. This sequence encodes CALGESPLVLGIAYTDKLIF.

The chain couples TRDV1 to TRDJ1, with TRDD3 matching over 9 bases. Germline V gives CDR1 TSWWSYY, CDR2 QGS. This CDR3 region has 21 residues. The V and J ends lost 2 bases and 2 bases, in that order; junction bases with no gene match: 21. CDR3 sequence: CALGECRPSPFTGGDTDKLIF. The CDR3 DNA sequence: TGTGCTCTTGGGGAATGTCGGCCTTCCCCCTTTACTGGGGGAGATACCGATAAACTCATCTTT.

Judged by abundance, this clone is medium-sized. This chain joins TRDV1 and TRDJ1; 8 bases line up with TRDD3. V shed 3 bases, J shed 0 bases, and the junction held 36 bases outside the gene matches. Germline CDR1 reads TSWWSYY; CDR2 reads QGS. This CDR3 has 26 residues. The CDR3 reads CALGDPILPRPYWGSKDGPYTDKLIF. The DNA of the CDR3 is TGTGCTCTTGGGGACCCTATCCTCCCTCGCCCCTACTGGGGGTCAAAAGACGGACCGTACACCGATAAACTCATCTTT.

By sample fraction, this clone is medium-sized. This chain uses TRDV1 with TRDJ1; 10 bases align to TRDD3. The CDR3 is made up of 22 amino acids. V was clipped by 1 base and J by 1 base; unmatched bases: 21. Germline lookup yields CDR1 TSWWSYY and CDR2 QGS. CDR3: CALGEPFSHPNTGGWSTDKLIF. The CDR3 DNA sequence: TGTGCTCTTGGGGAACCCTTCTCACATCCCAATACTGGGGGATGGTCCACCGATAAACTCATCTTT.

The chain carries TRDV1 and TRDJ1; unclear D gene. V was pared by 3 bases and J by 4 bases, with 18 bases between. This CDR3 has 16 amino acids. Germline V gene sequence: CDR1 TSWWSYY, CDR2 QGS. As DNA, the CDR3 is TGTGCTCTTGGGGACCATCCCGTACTGCGGGACGATAAACTCATCTTT. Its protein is CALGDHPVLRDDKLIF.

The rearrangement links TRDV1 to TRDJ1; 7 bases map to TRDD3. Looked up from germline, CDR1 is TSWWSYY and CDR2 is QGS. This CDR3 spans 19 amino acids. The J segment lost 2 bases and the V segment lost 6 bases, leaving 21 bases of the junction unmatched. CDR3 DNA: TGTGCTCTTGGTGACCCTAAGAAGGGATACCGGACCCAAACCGATAAACTCATCTTT. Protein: CALGDPKKGYRTQTDKLIF.

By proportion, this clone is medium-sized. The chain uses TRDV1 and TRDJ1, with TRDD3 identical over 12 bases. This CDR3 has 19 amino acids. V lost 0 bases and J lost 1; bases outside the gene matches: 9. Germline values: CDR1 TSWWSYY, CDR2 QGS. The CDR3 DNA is TGTGCTCTTGGGGAACTGCTCCTACTGGGGGATACCTCCACCGATAAACTCATCTTT. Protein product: CALGELLLLGDTSTDKLIF.

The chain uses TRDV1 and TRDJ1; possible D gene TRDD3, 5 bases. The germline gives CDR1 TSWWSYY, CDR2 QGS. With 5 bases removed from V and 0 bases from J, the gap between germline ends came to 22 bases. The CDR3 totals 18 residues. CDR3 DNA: TGTGCTCTTGGGAACCTTGAGGGGGTACGCGGCTACACCGATAAACTCATCTTT. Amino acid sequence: CALGNLEGVRGYTDKLIF.

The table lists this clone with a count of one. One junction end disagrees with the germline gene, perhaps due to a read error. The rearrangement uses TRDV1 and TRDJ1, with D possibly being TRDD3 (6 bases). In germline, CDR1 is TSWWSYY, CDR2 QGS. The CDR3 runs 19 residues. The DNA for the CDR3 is TGTGCTCTTGGGGAACCCCAGGCCCTACGACCGGATACCCCCGACAAACTCATCTTT. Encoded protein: CALGEPQALRPDTPDKLIF.

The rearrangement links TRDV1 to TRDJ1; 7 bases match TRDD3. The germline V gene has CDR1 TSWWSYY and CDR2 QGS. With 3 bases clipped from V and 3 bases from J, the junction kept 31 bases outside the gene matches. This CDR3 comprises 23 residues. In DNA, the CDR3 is TGTGCTCTTGGGGATCCACCTCGGGGACGGGGGGATCTGAATCTCCCTTGGGCCGATAAACTCATCTTT. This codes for CALGDPPRGRGDLNLPWADKLIF.

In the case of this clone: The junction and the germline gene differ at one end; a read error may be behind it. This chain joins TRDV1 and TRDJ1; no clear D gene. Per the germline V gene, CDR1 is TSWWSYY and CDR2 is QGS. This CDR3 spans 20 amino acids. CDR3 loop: CALGPRDLQGLVLFTDKRIF. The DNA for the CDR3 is TGTGCTCTTGGGCCGCGGGACTTACAGGGTCTGGTACTCTTTACCGATAAACGCATCTTT.

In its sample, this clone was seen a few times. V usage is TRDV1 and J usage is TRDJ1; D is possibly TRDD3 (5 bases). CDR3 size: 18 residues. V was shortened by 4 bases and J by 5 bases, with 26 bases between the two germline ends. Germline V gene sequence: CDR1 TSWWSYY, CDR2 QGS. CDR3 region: CALGAPFPLQRDSDKLIF. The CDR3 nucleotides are TGTGCTCTTGGGGCCCCGTTCCCTCTTCAGCGGGATTCGGATAAACTCATCTTT.

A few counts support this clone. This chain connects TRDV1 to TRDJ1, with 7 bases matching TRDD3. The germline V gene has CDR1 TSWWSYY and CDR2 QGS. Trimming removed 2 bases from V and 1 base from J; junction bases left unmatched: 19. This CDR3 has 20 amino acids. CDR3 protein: CALGEVRLLISDTLTDKLIF. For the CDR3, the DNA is TGTGCTCTTGGGGAAGTTCGCCTCCTAATATCGGATACGCTCACCGATAAACTCATCTTT.

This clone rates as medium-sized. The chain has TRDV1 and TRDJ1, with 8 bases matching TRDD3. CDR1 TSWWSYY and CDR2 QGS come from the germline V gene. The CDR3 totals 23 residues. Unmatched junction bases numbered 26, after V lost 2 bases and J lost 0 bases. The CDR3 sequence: CALGEFYLGLLGAPAGDTDKLIF. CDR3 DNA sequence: TGTGCTCTTGGGGAATTCTATCTTGGCCTACTGGGGGCTCCGGCGGGAGACACCGATAAACTCATCTTT.

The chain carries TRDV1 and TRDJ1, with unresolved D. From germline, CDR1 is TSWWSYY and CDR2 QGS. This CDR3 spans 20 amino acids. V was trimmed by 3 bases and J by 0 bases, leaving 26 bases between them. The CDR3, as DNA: TGTGCTCTTGGGGAGACGTACCTTTTAGGGGCCATATCGTACACCGATAAACTCATCTTT. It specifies CALGETYLLGAISYTDKLIF.

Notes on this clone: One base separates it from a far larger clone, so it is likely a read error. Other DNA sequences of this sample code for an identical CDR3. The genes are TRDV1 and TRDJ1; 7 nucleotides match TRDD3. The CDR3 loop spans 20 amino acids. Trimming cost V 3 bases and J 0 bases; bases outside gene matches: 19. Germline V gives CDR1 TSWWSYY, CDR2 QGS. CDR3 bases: TGTGCTCTTGGGGACTCCATCCTAAACGTTCTGGGGGGGTACACCGATAAACTCATCTTT. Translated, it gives CALGDSILNVLGGYTDKLIF.

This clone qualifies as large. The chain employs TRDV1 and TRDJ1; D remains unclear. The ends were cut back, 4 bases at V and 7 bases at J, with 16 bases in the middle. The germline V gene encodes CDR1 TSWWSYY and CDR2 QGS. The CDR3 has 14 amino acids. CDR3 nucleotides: TGTGCTCTTGGGGGGTTTCCCCACTCTATTAAACTCATCTTT. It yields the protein CALGGFPHSIKLIF.

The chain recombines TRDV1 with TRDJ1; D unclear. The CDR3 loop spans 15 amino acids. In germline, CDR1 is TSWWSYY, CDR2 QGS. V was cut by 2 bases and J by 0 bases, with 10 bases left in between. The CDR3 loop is CALGERPRYTDKLIF. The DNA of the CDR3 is TGTGCTCTTGGGGAAAGACCCCGGTACACCGATAAACTCATCTTT.

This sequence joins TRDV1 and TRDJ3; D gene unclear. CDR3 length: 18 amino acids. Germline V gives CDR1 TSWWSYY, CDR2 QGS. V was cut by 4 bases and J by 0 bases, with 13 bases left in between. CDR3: CALGGPALNSWDTRQMFF. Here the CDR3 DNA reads TGTGCTCTTGGGGGACCCGCCTTAAACTCCTGGGACACCCGACAGATGTTTTTC.

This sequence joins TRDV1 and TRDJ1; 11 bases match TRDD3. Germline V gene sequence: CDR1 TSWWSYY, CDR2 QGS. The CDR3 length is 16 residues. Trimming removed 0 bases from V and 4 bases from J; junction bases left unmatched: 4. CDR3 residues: CALGELWTGGYDKLIF. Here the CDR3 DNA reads TGTGCTCTTGGGGAACTTTGGACTGGGGGATACGATAAACTCATCTTT.

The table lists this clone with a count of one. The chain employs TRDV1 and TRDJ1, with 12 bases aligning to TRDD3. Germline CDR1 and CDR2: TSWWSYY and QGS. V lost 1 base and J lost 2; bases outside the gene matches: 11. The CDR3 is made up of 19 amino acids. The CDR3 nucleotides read TGTGCTCTTGGGGAACGAGCGCCGACTGGGGGATACCGAACCGATAAACTCATCTTT. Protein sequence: CALGERAPTGGYRTDKLIF.